A selection of T cell receptor beta chains follows, all from one sample in a study of cytomegalovirus exposure and HLA in healthy donors. Assay used: immunoSEQ multiplex PCR; TCRdb lists only in-frame clones, some missing. This sample has under 200,000 clones, with over 70% found just once. The specimen sequenced was PBMCs. The receptor set was obtained from a woman in her fifties or sixties in good health and CMV-seronegative. Each CDR3 is given with its conserved first and last residue. The D gene is left open where the match is weak. Clone size, where shown, is once, few, many, or a class for clones that have expanded.

V gene	D gene	clone size	J gene	CDR3 protein	CDR3 DNA
TRBV28	-	-	TRBJ2-7	CASRSNYEQYF	TGTGCCAGCAGATCAAACTACGAGCAGTACTTC
TRBV7-3	TRBD2	-	TRBJ2-1	CASSGSSGRAINEQFF	TGTGCCAGCAGCGGTTCGAGCGGGAGGGCTATCAATGAGCAGTTCTTC
TRBV4-1	-	-	TRBJ1-5	CASSQDPAQGRNQPQHF	TGCGCCAGCAGCCAAGACCCGGCGCAGGGCAGAAATCAGCCCCAGCATTTT
TRBV4-1	-	-	TRBJ1-2	CASSQDLVRAALGF	TGCGCCAGCAGCCAAGATCTAGTGAGGGCGGCCCTTGGCTTC
TRBV4-1	-	-	TRBJ2-3	CASSQDERRGWQNTQYF	TGCGCCAGCAGCCAAGATGAGCGGAGGGGATGGCAAAATACGCAGTATTTT
TRBV6-5	TRBD1	-	TRBJ2-7	CASSDRVSYEQYF	TGTGCCAGCAGCGACAGGGTGTCCTACGAGCAGTACTTC
TRBV9	TRBD2	-	TRBJ2-1	CASSRLAGASVEGNEQFF	TGTGCCAGCAGCCGACTAGCGGGGGCGAGTGTTGAAGGCAATGAGCAGTTCTTC
TRBV6-5	TRBD1	-	TRBJ2-7	CASSRHGQVAYEQYF	TGTGCCAGCAGTCGGCACGGACAGGTGGCCTACGAGCAGTACTTC
TRBV29-1	-	-	TRBJ2-3	CSVRQVRTDTQYF	TGCAGCGTTCGACAGGTTAGGACAGATACGCAGTATTTT
TRBV5-1	TRBD2	-	TRBJ2-7	CASSLASSGRFYEQYF	TGCGCCAGCAGCTTGGCCAGTAGCGGGAGGTTCTACGAGCAGTACTTC
TRBV11-2	TRBD2	-	TRBJ2-5	CASSSTSEGQETQYF	TGTGCCAGCAGCTCGACTAGCGAGGGACAAGAGACCCAGTACTTC
TRBV25-1	TRBD1	-	TRBJ2-1	CASSGTGGPGNEQFF	TGTGCCAGCAGTGGGACAGGTGGGCCGGGGAATGAGCAGTTCTTC
TRBV5-1	TRBD1	-	TRBJ1-4	CASSLGPGGHEKLFF	TGCGCCAGCAGCTTGGGCCCAGGGGGACATGAAAAACTGTTTTTT
TRBV28	-	-	TRBJ1-2	CASSTSDNRVVGYGYTF	TGTGCCAGCAGTACGAGTGATAACAGGGTTGTGGGCTATGGCTACACCTTC
TRBV28	-	-	TRBJ1-3	CASSSSSGTRSGNTIYF	TGTGCCAGCAGTTCTTCTTCAGGAACTCGCTCTGGAAACACCATATATTTT
TRBV27	-	-	TRBJ2-7	CASSMTGSYEQYF	TGTGCCAGCAGTATGACAGGCTCCTACGAGCAGTACTTC
TRBV2	TRBD1	few	TRBJ2-3	CASKLQGSPGTQYF	TGTGCCAGTAAACTACAGGGGTCGCCAGGGACGCAGTATTTT
TRBV6-1	TRBD2	-	TRBJ2-3	CASSATSGSTDTQYF	TGTGCCAGCAGTGCGACTAGCGGGAGCACAGATACGCAGTATTTT
TRBV5-1	TRBD1	-	TRBJ2-5	CASSPGGTVKSAETQYF	TGCGCCAGCAGCCCCGGTGGGACAGTTAAGTCAGCAGAGACCCAGTACTTC
TRBV28	-	-	TRBJ2-7	CASSPFPSGNYEQYF	TGTGCCAGCAGTCCCTTCCCATCAGGTAACTACGAGCAGTACTTC
TRBV6-6	-	-	TRBJ1-4	CASSVQNEKLFF	TGTGCCAGCAGTGTTCAGAATGAAAAACTGTTTTTT
TRBV6-8	TRBD2	-	TRBJ2-1	CASNPAGGAYNEQFF	TGTGCCAGCAATCCAGCGGGGGGGGCCTACAATGAGCAGTTCTTC
TRBV28	-	once	TRBJ2-7	CASNSEATDPQGSF	TGTGCCAGCAACTCAGAGGCGACAGATCCCCAGGGAAGCTTC
TRBV2	TRBD1	-	TRBJ2-3	CASTGTGGDTQYF	TGTGCCAGCACCGGGACAGGGGGAGATACGCAGTATTTT
TRBV18	TRBD1	-	TRBJ1-1	CASSVTRGTEGAFF	TGTGCCAGCTCAGTTACCAGGGGGACTGAGGGAGCTTTCTTT
TRBV20-1	-	-	TRBJ1-1	CSSQPDTEAFF	TGCAGTTCACAGCCAGACACTGAAGCTTTCTTT
TRBV7-9	TRBD1	-	TRBJ1-1	CSSSQQGDLNTEAFF	TGTTCCAGCAGCCAACAGGGGGACCTGAACACTGAAGCTTTCTTT
TRBV7-6	TRBD1	-	TRBJ2-1	CASSLPNFIDRGDYNEQFF	TGTGCCAGCAGCTTACCTAATTTTATCGACAGGGGGGACTACAATGAGCAGTTCTTC
TRBV6-5	TRBD1	once	TRBJ2-6	CASRTGGAGANVLTF	TGTGCCAGCAGGACAGGGGGCGCTGGGGCCAACGTCCTGACTTTC
TRBV18	TRBD1	few	TRBJ2-7	CASSPMAGQGAYEQYF	TGTGCCAGCTCACCCATGGCAGGACAGGGGGCCTACGAGCAGTACTTC
TRBV18	-	few	TRBJ1-2	CASSPTRDYGYTF	TGTGCCAGCTCACCAACCAGGGACTATGGCTACACCTTC
TRBV11-2	TRBD2	-	TRBJ2-3	CASSLVPSGSTDTQYF	TGTGCCAGCAGCTTAGTGCCTAGCGGTAGCACAGATACGCAGTATTTT
TRBV5-1	-	once	TRBJ1-5	CASSWASNQPQHF	TGCGCCAGCAGCTGGGCCAGCAATCAGCCCCAGCATTTT
TRBV11-2	-	-	TRBJ2-1	CASSLTEGLISGEQFF	TGTGCCAGCAGCCTCACTGAGGGTCTGATAAGTGGTGAGCAGTTCTTC
TRBV18	TRBD2	-	TRBJ2-3	CASSPILAGPLDTQYF	TGTGCCAGCTCACCGATACTAGCGGGGCCTTTAGATACGCAGTATTTT
TRBV7-9	TRBD2	-	TRBJ2-3	CASSSPRLSGGSKDTQYF	TGTGCCAGCAGCTCGCCCCGGCTGAGCGGGGGTTCCAAAGATACGCAGTATTTT
TRBV11-2	TRBD1	few	TRBJ2-3	CASSLGTGGDTQYF	TGTGCCAGCAGCTTGGGGACAGGGGGGGATACGCAGTATTTT
TRBV19	-	-	TRBJ1-1	CASSIEMNTEAFF	TGTGCCAGTAGTATTGAGATGAACACTGAAGCTTTCTTT
TRBV7-9	-	-	TRBJ2-7	CASSLVSRGYEQYF	TGTGCCAGCAGCTTAGTCTCCAGGGGTTACGAGCAGTACTTC
TRBV27	TRBD1	-	TRBJ2-7	CASSLHRGGEQYF	TGTGCCAGCAGTTTACACAGGGGTGGCGAGCAGTACTTC
TRBV10-2	TRBD1	-	TRBJ1-3	CASSPTGAGNTIYF	TGCGCCAGCAGTCCGACAGGGGCTGGAAACACCATATATTTT
TRBV28	-	-	TRBJ2-7	CASIGSTYEQYF	TGTGCCAGCATTGGGAGTACCTACGAGCAGTACTTC
TRBV7-9	-	-	TRBJ2-1	CASSFVGNEQFF	TGTGCCAGCAGCTTCGTCGGCAATGAGCAGTTCTTC